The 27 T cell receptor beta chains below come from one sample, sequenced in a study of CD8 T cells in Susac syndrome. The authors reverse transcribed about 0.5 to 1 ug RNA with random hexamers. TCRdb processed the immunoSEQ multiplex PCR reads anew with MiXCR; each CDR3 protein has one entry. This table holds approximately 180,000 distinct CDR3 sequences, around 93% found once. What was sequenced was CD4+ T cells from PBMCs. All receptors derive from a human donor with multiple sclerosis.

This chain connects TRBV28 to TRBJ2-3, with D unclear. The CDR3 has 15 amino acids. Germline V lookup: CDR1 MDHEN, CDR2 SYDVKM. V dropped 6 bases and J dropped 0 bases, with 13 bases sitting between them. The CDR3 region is CASSPQLTSTDTQYF. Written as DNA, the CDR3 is TGTGCCAGCAGCCCCCAGCTGACTAGCACAGATACGCAGTATTTT. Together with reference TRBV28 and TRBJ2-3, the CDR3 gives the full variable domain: DVKVTQSSRYLVKRTGEKVFLECVQDMDHENMFWYRQDPGLGLRLIYFSYDVKMKEKGDIPEGYSVSREKKERFSLILESASTNQTSMYLCASSPQLTSTDTQYFGPGTRLTVL.

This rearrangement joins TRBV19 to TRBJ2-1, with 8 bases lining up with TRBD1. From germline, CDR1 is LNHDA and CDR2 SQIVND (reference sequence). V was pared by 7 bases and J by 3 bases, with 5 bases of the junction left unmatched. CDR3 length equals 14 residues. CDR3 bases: TGTGCCAGTAAGTGGACAGGGAACTACAATGAGCAGTTCTTC. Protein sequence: CASKWTGNYNEQFF.

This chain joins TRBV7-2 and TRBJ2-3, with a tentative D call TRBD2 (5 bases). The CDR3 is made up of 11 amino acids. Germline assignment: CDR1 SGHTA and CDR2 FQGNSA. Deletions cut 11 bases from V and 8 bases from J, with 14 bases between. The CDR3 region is CASADLGTQYF. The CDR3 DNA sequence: TGTGCCTCAGCGGACCTTGGTACGCAGTATTTT.

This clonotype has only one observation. In DNA, the CDR3 is TGCAGTGTCGAGGGAGGGGCTGGAAACACCATATATTTT. Its protein is CSVEGGAGNTIYF. J is TRBJ1-3 and V is TRBV20-1; possibly TRBD1 for D (5 bases). The CDR3 runs to 13 residues. Germline values: CDR1 DFQATT, CDR2 SNEGSKA (reference sequence). Trimming pared 7 bases from V and 2 bases from J, leaving 12 bases between.

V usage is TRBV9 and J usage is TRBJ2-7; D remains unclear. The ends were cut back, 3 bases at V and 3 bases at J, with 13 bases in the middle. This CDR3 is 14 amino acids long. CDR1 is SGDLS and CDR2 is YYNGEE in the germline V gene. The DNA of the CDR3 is TGTGCCAGCAGCGGGTCCGCGACAATCTACGAGCAGTACTTC. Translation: CASSGSATIYEQYF.

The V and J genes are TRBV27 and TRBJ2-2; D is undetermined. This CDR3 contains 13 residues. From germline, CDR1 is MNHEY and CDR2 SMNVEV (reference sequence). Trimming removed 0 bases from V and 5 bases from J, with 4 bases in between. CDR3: CASSLSRTGELFF. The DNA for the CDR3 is TGTGCCAGCAGTTTATCGAGGACCGGGGAGCTGTTTTTT.

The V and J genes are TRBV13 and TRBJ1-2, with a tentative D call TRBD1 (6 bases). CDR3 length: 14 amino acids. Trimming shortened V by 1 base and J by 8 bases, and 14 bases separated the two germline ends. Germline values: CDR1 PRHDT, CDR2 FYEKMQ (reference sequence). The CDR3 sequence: CASSLVGALGGYTF. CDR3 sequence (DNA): TGTGCCAGCAGCTTAGTGGGGGCGCTAGGAGGCTACACCTTC.

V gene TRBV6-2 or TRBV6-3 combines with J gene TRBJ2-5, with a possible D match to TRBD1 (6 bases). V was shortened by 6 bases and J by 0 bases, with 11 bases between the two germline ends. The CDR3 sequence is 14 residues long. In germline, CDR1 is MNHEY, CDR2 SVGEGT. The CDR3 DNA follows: TGTGCCAGCAGGCGACAGGCTAACCAAGAGACCCAGTACTTC. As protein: CASRRQANQETQYF.

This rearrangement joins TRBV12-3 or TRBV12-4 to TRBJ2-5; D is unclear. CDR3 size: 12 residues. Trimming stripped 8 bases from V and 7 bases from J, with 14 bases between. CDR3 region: CASGQGLGTQYF. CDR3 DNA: TGTGCCAGCGGGCAAGGGCTCGGGACCCAGTACTTC.

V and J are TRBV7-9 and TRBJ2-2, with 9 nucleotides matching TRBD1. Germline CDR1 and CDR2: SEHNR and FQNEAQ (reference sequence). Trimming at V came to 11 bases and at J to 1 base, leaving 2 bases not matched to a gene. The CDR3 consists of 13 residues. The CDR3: CAGGQGNTGELFF. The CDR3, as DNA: TGTGCCGGGGGACAGGGGAACACCGGGGAGCTGTTTTTT.

CDR3 sequence: CASSRAPQDSPLHF. CDR3 sequence (DNA): TGTGCCAGCAGTCGGGCCCCTCAGGATTCACCCCTCCACTTT. The chain uses TRBV6-6 and TRBJ1-6; no clear D. V lost 5 bases to trimming and J lost 8 bases, with 13 bases between them. The CDR3 is 14 residues long. CDR1 and CDR2 from the germline V gene are MNHNY and SVGAGI (reference sequence).

The CDR3 DNA sequence: TGTGCCAGCAGCTTGACGGGAGTATGGACAGATACGCAGTATTTT. As protein: CASSLTGVWTDTQYF. The gene calls are TRBV7-2 and TRBJ2-3; perhaps TRBD2 as D (6 bases). The CDR3 contains 15 residues. CDR1 SGHTA and CDR2 FQGNSA come from the germline V gene. The ends were cut back, 3 bases at V and 3 bases at J, with 13 bases in the middle. Together with reference TRBV7-2 and TRBJ2-3, the CDR3 gives the full variable domain: GAGVSQSPSNKVTEKGKDVELRCDPISGHTALYWYRQSLGQGLEFLIYFQGNSAPDKSGLPSDRFSAERTGGSVSTLTIQRTQQEDSAVYLCASSLTGVWTDTQYFGPGTRLTVL.

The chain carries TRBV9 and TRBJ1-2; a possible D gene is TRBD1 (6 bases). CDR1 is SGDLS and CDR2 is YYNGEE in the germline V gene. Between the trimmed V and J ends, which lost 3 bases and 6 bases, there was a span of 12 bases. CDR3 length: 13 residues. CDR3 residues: CASSAWGQHGYTF. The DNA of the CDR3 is TGTGCCAGCAGCGCATGGGGGCAACATGGCTACACCTTC.

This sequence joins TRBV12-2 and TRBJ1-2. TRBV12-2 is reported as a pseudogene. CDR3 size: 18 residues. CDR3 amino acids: CASRRMGDNYGSFRGYTF. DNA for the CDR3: TGTGCAAGTCGCCGTATGGGAGACAATTATGGTTCTTTTCGCGGCTACACCTTC.

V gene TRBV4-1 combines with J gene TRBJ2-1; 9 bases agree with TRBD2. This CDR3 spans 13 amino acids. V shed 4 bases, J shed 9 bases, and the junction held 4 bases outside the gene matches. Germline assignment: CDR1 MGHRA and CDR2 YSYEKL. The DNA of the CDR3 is TGCGCCAGCAGCCTAGCGGGGGATACTGAGCAGTTCTTC. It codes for CASSLAGDTEQFF.

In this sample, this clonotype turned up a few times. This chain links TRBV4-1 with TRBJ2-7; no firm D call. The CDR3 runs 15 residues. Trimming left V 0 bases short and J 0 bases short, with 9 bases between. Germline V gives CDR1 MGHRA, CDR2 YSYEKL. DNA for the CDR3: TGCGCCAGCAGCCAAGAGCGGCACAACTCCTACGAGCAGTACTTC. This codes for CASSQERHNSYEQYF.

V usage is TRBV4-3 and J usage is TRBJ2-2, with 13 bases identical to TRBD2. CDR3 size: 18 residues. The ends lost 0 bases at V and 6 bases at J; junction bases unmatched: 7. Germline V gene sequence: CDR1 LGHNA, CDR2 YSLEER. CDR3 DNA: TGCGCCAGCAGCCAAGAGGCGGGACTAGCGGGGATATCCGGGGAGCTGTTTTTT. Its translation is CASSQEAGLAGISGELFF.

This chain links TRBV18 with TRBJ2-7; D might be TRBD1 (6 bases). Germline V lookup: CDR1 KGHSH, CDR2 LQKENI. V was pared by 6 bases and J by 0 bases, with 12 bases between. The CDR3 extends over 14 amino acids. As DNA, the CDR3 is TGTGCCAGCTCTTACGGGACACTCTCCTACGAGCAGTACTTC. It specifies CASSYGTLSYEQYF.

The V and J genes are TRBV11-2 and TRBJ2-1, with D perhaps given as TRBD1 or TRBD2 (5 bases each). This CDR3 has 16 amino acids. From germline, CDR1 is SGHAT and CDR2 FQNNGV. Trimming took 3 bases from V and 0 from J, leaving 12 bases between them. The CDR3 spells CASSFSGASSYNEQFF. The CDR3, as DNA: TGTGCCAGCAGCTTCTCCGGGGCCAGCTCCTACAATGAGCAGTTCTTC.

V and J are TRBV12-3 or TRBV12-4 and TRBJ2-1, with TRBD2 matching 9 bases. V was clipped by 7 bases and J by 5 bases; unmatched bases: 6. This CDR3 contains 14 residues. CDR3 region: CASTKASGDNEQFF. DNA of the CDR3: TGTGCCAGCACCAAGGCTAGCGGGGACAATGAGCAGTTCTTC.

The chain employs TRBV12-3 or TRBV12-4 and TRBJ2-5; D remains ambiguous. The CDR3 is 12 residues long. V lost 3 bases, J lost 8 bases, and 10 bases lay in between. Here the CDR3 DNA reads TGTGCCAGCAGTTTTACTGGGTTTACCCAGTACTTC. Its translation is CASSFTGFTQYF.

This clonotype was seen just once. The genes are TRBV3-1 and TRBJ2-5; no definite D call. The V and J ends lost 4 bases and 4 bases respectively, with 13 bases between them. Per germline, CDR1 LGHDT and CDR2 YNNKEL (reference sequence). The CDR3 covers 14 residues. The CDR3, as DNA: TGTGCCAGCAGCCTGACGAGCATCATAGAGACCCAGTACTTC. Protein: CASSLTSIIETQYF.

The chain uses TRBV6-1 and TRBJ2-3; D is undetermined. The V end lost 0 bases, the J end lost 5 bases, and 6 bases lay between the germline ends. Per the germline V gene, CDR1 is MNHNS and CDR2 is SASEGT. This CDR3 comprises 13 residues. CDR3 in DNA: TGTGCCAGCAGTGAAGCGGGTCGAGATACGCAGTATTTT. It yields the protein CASSEAGRDTQYF.

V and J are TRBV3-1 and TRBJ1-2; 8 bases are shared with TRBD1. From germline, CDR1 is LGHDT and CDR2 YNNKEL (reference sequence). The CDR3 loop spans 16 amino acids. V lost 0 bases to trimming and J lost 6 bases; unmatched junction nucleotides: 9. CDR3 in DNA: TGTGCCAGCAGCCAAGAGTATGGCCAGGGGGCGGATGGCTACACCTTC. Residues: CASSQEYGQGADGYTF. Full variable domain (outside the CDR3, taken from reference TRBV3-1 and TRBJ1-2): DTAVSQTPKYLVTQMGNDKSIKCEQNLGHDTMYWYKQDSKKFLKIMFSYNNKELIINETVPNRFSPKSPDKAHLNLHINSLELGDSAVYFCASSQEYGQGADGYTFGSGTRLTVV.

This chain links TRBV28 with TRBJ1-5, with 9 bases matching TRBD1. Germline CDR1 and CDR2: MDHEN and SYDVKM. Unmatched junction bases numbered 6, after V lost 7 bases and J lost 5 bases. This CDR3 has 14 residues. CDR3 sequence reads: CASIPGQGYQPQHF. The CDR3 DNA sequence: TGTGCCAGCATCCCCGGACAGGGGTATCAGCCCCAGCATTTT.

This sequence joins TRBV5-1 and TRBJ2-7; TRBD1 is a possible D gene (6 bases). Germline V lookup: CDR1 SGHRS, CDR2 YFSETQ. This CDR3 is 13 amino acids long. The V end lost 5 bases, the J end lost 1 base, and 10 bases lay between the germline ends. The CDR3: CASSTGWSYEQYF. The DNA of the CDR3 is TGCGCCAGCAGTACAGGGTGGTCCTACGAGCAGTACTTC.

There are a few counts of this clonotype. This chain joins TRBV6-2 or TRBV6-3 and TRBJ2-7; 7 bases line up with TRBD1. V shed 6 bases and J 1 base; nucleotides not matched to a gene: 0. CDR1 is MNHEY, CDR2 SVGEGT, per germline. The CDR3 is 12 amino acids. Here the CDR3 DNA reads TGTGCCAGCAGGGACAGGTCCTACGAGCAGTACTTC. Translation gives CASRDRSYEQYF.